The table lists the clone carrying this TCR beta chain with a few counts. Its target is not known. The germline gives CDR1 MNHGY, CDR2 SAAAGT. V was cut by 0 bases and J by 1 base, with 10 bases left in between. CDR3 length equals 17 residues. The study amplified TCR beta CDR3 regions using RNA transcripts. RT-PCR was first run with HTBI primers, then multiplex PCR in a second round. TCRdb redid the calling of the multiplex PCR reads with MiXCR, one entry per CDR3 protein. This table holds about 550,000 distinct CDR3 sequences, 39% found once. These data come from a study of Graves' ophthalmopathy and Graves' hyperthyroidism. The study's findings and limits: Thyroid clonotypes that were expanded above 0.001 frequency mostly also appeared in blood. The model flagged ophthalmopathy progression at more than 60% sensitivity and around 72% specificity.

Ages of hyperthyroidism patients ran from 18 to 65, and their diagnoses were new, under 2 months' duration. Sequencing was done on a sample of peripheral blood or thyroid tissue (not recorded which). This clonotype was sampled from an adult man with Graves' hyperthyroidism. The chain joins TRBV6-8 to TRBJ1-6; D might be TRBD1 (5 bases). The CDR3 DNA is TGTGCCAGCAGTTACTCAGCCGGGGGTTCCTATAATTCACCCCTCCACTTT. Translation: CASSYSAGGSYNSPLHF.